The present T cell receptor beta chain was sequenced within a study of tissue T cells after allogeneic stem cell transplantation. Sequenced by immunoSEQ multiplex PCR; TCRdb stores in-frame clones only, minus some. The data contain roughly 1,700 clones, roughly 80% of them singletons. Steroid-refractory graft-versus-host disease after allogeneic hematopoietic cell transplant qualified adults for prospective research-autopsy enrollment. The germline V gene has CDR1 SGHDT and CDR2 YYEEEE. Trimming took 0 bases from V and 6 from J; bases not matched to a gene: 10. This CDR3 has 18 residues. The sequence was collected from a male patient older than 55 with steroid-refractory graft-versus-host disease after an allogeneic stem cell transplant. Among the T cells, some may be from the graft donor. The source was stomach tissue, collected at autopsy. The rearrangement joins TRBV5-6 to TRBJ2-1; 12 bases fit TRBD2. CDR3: CASSLGLLAGGPRNEQFF. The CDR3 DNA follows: TGTGCCAGCAGCTTGGGTTTACTAGCGGGGGGCCCTCGCAATGAGCAGTTCTTC.